This T cell receptor (beta chain) came from a study of Tregs in tolerant kidney transplant recipients. The study, taken as a whole, reports: Biological reproducibility was not directly addressed, but technical replication error appeared minimal. Nucleotide sequences could not be compared across some patients' samples due to primer changes.

Trimming took off 2 bases at V and 2 bases at J, with 13 bases between the two ends. Germline CDR1 is GTSNPN and CDR2 is SVGIG (reference sequence). The CDR3 contains 14 residues. The assay was immunoSEQ multiplex PCR, and TCRdb's table has in-frame clones only and misses some. The repertoire holds about 15,000 clones, with approximately 55% as singletons. As to this clone: Its specificity is unknown.

FACS sorting followed an approximately 6-day coculture of CFSE-labeled recipient PBMCs with irradiated graft donor PBMCs. This sequence originates from a human patient who received a combined kidney and bone marrow transplant. Sequencing was performed on CD4+ T cells from blood cultured with allogeneic cells, taken before the transplant. The chain employs TRBV30 and TRBJ2-7; possibly TRBD1 for D (5 bases). This chain's CDR3 is CAWSRLGQAYEQYF. CDR3 nucleotides: TGTGCCTGGAGTAGGCTCGGACAAGCCTACGAGCAGTACTTC.